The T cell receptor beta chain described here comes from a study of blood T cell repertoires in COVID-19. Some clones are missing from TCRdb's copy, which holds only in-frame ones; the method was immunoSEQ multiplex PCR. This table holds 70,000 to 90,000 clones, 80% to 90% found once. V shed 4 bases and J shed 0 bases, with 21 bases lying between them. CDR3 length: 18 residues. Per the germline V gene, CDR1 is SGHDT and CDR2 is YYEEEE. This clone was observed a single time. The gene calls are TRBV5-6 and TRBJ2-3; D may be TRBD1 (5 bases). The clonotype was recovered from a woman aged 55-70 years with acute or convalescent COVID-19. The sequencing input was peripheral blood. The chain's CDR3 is CASSNLRQGAPSTDTQYF. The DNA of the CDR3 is TGTGCCAGCAGCAATCTTCGGCAAGGGGCCCCTAGCACAGATACGCAGTATTTT. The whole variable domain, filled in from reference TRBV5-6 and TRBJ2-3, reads DAGVTQSPTHLIKTRGQQVTLRCSPKSGHDTVSWYQQALGQGPQFIFQYYEEEERQRGNFPDRFSGHQFPNYSSELNVNALLLGDSALYLCASSNLRQGAPSTDTQYFGPGTRLTVL.